The clone carrying this T cell receptor (beta chain) showed up just a few times. The data were taken from a study of blood T cell repertoires in COVID-19. As for the study in general: Both acute and convalescent COVID-19 samples were obtained from the United States, Italy and Spain.

Under the authors' procedure: Quantification of nucleated cells was approximated via reference gene primer amplification. Method: immunoSEQ multiplex PCR; TCRdb's copy keeps in-frame clones and lacks some. The V and J calls and clone size were taken over from that table, and D and trimming were inferred from the DNA. The data show 100,000 to 150,000 clones, around 80% seen once. This receptor was identified in a woman aged 60-75 years with acute or convalescent COVID-19. The sequencing sample was made of peripheral blood.

This CDR3 reads CASSPGGRPGGELFF. The CDR3 DNA reads as TGTGCCAGCAGCCCAGGGGGACGGCCAGGCGGGGAGCTGTTTTTT. The chain recombines TRBV7-3 with TRBJ2-2; 7 bases fit TRBD1. V trimming: 5 bases; J trimming: 7 bases; junction bases outside the gene matches: 10. Germline-derived CDR1 and CDR2 are SGHTA and FQGTGA. CDR3 length: 15 residues.